This T cell receptor (beta chain) was identified during a study of T cell responses to AZD1222 COVID-19 vaccine. CDR1 is SGHAT, CDR2 FQNNGV, per germline. Trimming removed 2 bases at V and 7 bases at J, with 11 bases between. The CDR3 has 13 residues. To note about this clone: The antigen is undetermined.

General study findings and limits: Targeting of unmutated variant regions was reportedly seen in nearly half of spike-specific TCRs.

The repertoire was sequenced with immunoSEQ multiplex PCR; TCRdb's copy has only in-frame clones and lacks some. The profile covers about 120,000 clones, with more than 85% appearing a single time and 6% to 8% taken by the ten largest. The source material was peripheral blood, sampled 28 days after the second AZD1222 dose. The chain couples TRBV11-2 to TRBJ1-1; D is unresolved. This sequence originates from an adult who received the AZD1222 COVID-19 vaccine. DNA of the CDR3: TGTGCCAGCAGCTTAACGGGGTACAGTGAAGCTTTCTTT. Translating it yields CASSLTGYSEAFF.